One sample yielded the 10 T cell receptor beta chains listed below, sequenced in a study of T cell responses to AZD1222 COVID-19 vaccine. The repertoire was sequenced with immunoSEQ multiplex PCR; TCRdb's copy has only in-frame clones and lacks some. The sample includes around 70,000 clones, roughly 85% of them seen just once. Sequencing used peripheral blood, obtained 28 days after the second AZD1222 dose. Receptors originate from an adult who received the AZD1222 COVID-19 vaccine.

The chain employs TRBV6-5 and TRBJ1-5, with a possible D match to TRBD1 (6 bases). Germline CDR1 is MNHEY and CDR2 is SVGAGI. CDR3 length: 15 residues. Trimming shortened V by 6 bases and J by 6 bases, and 18 bases separated the two germline ends. This chain's CDR3 is CASRPSGANLQPQHF. CDR3 DNA: TGTGCCAGCAGGCCCTCGGGGGCGAACCTTCAGCCCCAGCATTTT.

The chain has TRBV29-1 and TRBJ1-5; 9 nucleotides align to TRBD1. The CDR3 contains 14 residues. The V gene's germline CDR1 is SQVTM and CDR2 ANQGSEA. V lost 4 bases, J lost 6 bases, and 7 bases stayed unmatched. The CDR3 loop is CSVARDRVGQPQHF. The CDR3 coding sequence is TGCAGCGTTGCCCGGGACAGGGTGGGTCAGCCCCAGCATTTT.

The chain links TRBV7-6 to TRBJ2-3, with TRBD1 as a possible D gene (6 bases). Germline V gene lookup returns CDR1 SGHVS and CDR2 FNYEAQ. V lost 1 base to trimming and J lost 6 bases, with 17 bases between them. The CDR3 spans 16 residues. CDR3 DNA sequence: TGTGCCAGCAGCTTAGAGGCCAGGGGAAGGGCCGATACGCAGTATTTT. Its protein is CASSLEARGRADTQYF.

This sequence joins TRBV5-6 and TRBJ1-2; no definite D call. Germline lookup yields CDR1 SGHDT and CDR2 YYEEEE. V was trimmed by 0 bases and J by 9 bases, leaving 9 bases between them. The CDR3 covers 12 residues. The CDR3 nucleotides read TGTGCCAGCAGCTTGGGAGGACTCCGCTACACCTTC. It codes for CASSLGGLRYTF. Together with reference TRBV5-6 and TRBJ1-2, the CDR3 gives the full variable domain: DAGVTQSPTHLIKTRGQQVTLRCSPKSGHDTVSWYQQALGQGPQFIFQYYEEEERQRGNFPDRFSGHQFPNYSSELNVNALLLGDSALYLCASSLGGLRYTFGSGTRLTVV.

This sequence joins TRBV12-3 or TRBV12-4 and TRBJ2-2; D is unclear. The V end was cut by 2 bases, the J end by 7 bases, with 2 bases between. The CDR3 has 11 amino acids. CDR3 residues: CASSLIGELFF. For the CDR3, the DNA is TGTGCCAGCAGTTTAATCGGGGAGCTGTTTTTT.

The chain has TRBV6-5 and TRBJ1-5; 7 bases line up with TRBD1. V shed 5 bases and J 7 bases; nucleotides not matched to a gene: 8. Germline lookup yields CDR1 MNHEY and CDR2 SVGAGI. This CDR3 has 14 amino acids. For the CDR3, the DNA is TGTGCCAGCAGTACGCGACAGGGTTCGCAGCCCCAGCATTTT. Its protein product is CASSTRQGSQPQHF.

The J gene is TRBJ1-5, the V gene TRBV10-3; D may be TRBD1 (6 bases). Germline CDR1 is ENHRY and CDR2 is SYGVKD. V was trimmed by 6 bases and J by 1 base, leaving 10 bases between them. The CDR3 extends over 14 amino acids. As DNA, the CDR3 is TGTGCCATCAGCGGGGGCGAGAGCAATCAGCCCCAGCATTTT. Translating it yields CAISGGESNQPQHF.

The chain couples TRBV27 to TRBJ1-5, with 7 bases matching TRBD1. The J segment lost 5 bases and the V segment lost 5 bases, leaving 0 bases of the junction unmatched. Germline V CDR1 and CDR2: MNHEY, SMNVEV (reference sequence). The CDR3 consists of 12 residues. The CDR3 is CASSTGDQPQHF. For the CDR3, the DNA is TGTGCCAGCAGTACAGGGGATCAGCCCCAGCATTTT.

V and J are TRBV19 and TRBJ2-5; 10 positions match TRBD2. Germline V lookup: CDR1 LNHDA, CDR2 SQIVND (reference sequence). The CDR3 totals 16 residues. J gave up 1 base and V 4 bases, and 6 bases lay outside the gene matches. The CDR3 DNA sequence: TGTGCCAGTAGTACATCTAGCGGGAGCCCCCAAGAGACCCAGTACTTC. Protein product: CASSTSSGSPQETQYF.

The V gene is TRBV5-4, the J gene TRBJ2-1; 10 nucleotides line up with TRBD1. The CDR3 length is 15 residues. Germline trimming cut 4 bases from V and 5 bases from J; bases unmatched to any gene: 6. CDR1 and CDR2 (germline): SGHNT, YYREEE (reference sequence). The CDR3, as DNA: TGTGCCAGCAGCCCAAAGGACAGGGGGAACAATGAGCAGTTCTTC. Encoded protein: CASSPKDRGNNEQFF.